This T cell receptor (beta chain) was profiled in a study of monozygotic twins with inflammatory bowel disease. Worth noting for this clonotype: What it binds is not known.

Study outcomes and limitations: Limited power may explain why concordant and discordant twins showed no difference in repertoire similarity. Relative to healthy twins, IBD patients had fewer clonotypes in common with others, a gap that was especially apparent with disease activity.

Germline CDR1 reads GTSNPN; CDR2 reads SVGIG (reference sequence). The CDR3 is 17 amino acids. The unique tags termed UMIs, each holding a 6-nucleotide sample barcode, were added by means of template switching. TCRdb reprocessed the 5' RACE reads, keeping one entry per CDR3 protein, no DNA. Its clone listing holds approximately 400,000 distinct CDR3 sequences. Whole blood, unsorted for T cells, was the source of total RNA. Material for sequencing was blood. The TCR originated in a human donor with ulcerative colitis or Crohn's disease, or a healthy co-twin of an affected twin (not recorded which). The chain combines TRBV30 with TRBJ2-2; the TCRdb call, TRBD1, lacks DNA for checking. The CDR3 loop is CAWSDRRTGGNTGELFF.